A single sample gave rise to the 17 T cell receptor beta chains below, sequenced in a study of T cell repertoires in cytomegalovirus infection. TCRdb processed the reads anew with MiXCR; each CDR3 protein has one entry. Among about 490,000 distinct CDR3 sequences listed, 16% were seen once. The sequencing sample was made of CD8+ T cells from PBMCs. These receptors came from a human donor in good health (CMV status not recorded). Some clones in this sample may be carry-over from other donors' samples.

This clonotype was seen ten or more times. The chain links TRBV7-9 to TRBJ2-7; possible D gene TRBD1, 6 bases. Germline V gene lookup returns CDR1 SEHNR and CDR2 FQNEAQ (reference sequence). V was cut by 4 bases and J by 6 bases, with 16 bases left in between. The CDR3 is made up of 14 amino acids. This CDR3 reads CASSSPRGVGEQYF. For the CDR3, the DNA is TGTGCCAGCAGCTCGCCCAGGGGAGTGGGCGAGCAGTACTTC.

This clonotype was counted many times. This rearrangement joins TRBV7-6 to TRBJ2-1, with 15 bases fitting TRBD2. The CDR3 loop spans 20 amino acids. Trimming at V came to 4 bases and at J to 9 bases, leaving 19 bases not matched to a gene. CDR1 is SGHVS, CDR2 FNYEAQ, per germline. CDR3 in DNA: TGTGCCAGCAGCTCCTTTAGACCGGGACTAGCGGGGGGCCAACCCGTTGAGCAGTTCTTC. Its protein product is CASSSFRPGLAGGQPVEQFF.

This chain joins TRBV27 and TRBJ2-1, with 8 bases aligning to TRBD2. Germline V gives CDR1 MNHEY, CDR2 SMNVEV (reference sequence). The CDR3 loop spans 11 amino acids. The CDR3 loop is CTAGVFNEQFF. CDR3 nucleotides: TGTACAGCGGGAGTATTTAATGAGCAGTTCTTC.

Ten or more counts support this clonotype. CDR3 DNA: TGTGCCAGCAGTTACTCCGATTCCTACGAGCAGTACTTC. It specifies CASSYSDSYEQYF. The rearrangement uses TRBV6-5 and TRBJ2-7; D is ambiguous. The CDR3 is 13 amino acids. Trimming took 0 bases from V and 1 from J, leaving 4 bases between them. Germline V lookup: CDR1 MNHEY, CDR2 SVGAGI.

The sample holds a few counts of this clonotype. The chain is built from TRBV12-5 and TRBJ1-2; 9 bases agree with TRBD1. Trimming at V came to 5 bases and at J to 6 bases, leaving 4 bases not matched to a gene. The CDR3 has 13 residues. Germline-derived CDR1 and CDR2 are LGHNT and FRNRAP. CDR3 in DNA: TGTGCTAGTGGTCAACAGGGGGCGCATGGCTACACCTTC. Encoded protein: CASGQQGAHGYTF.

This clonotype was seen a handful of times. The chain links TRBV4-2 to TRBJ1-1; 8 bases align to TRBD1. Germline CDR1 is LGHNA and CDR2 is YNFKEQ. Losses at the gene ends were 0 bases for V and 8 bases for J; bases not matched to a gene: 11. The CDR3 is 16 amino acids. Here the CDR3 DNA reads TGTGCCAGCAGCCAAGATATGGGGACAGGAGCTTCGGAAGCTTTCTTT. Its translation is CASSQDMGTGASEAFF.

This clonotype came up a few times. The J gene is TRBJ2-5, the V gene TRBV27, with 8 nucleotides matching TRBD1. The CDR3 has 15 residues. The germline gives CDR1 MNHEY, CDR2 SMNVEV (reference sequence). Trimming removed 1 base from V and 2 bases from J; junction bases left unmatched: 3. For the CDR3, the DNA is TGTGCCAGCAGTTTATACTACAGGGGGCAAGAGACCCAGTACTTC. Translating it yields CASSLYYRGQETQYF.

This clonotype was counted many times. CDR3 sequence: CASSPKGGYEQYF. CDR3 bases: TGTGCCAGCAGCCCAAAGGGGGGCTACGAGCAGTACTTC. This rearrangement joins TRBV7-9 to TRBJ2-7; D might be TRBD1 or TRBD2, each matching 6 bases. Deletions cut 5 bases from V and 3 bases from J, with 11 bases between. Germline V gives CDR1 SEHNR, CDR2 FQNEAQ (reference sequence). The CDR3 has 13 amino acids.

This clonotype was seen ten or more times. The DNA of the CDR3 is TGTGCCAGCAGCCCAGCAGGGGACAATGAGCAGTTCTTC. Translation: CASSPAGDNEQFF. The chain couples TRBV7-9 to TRBJ2-1, with a tentative D call TRBD1 (6 bases). Trimming stripped 5 bases from V and 5 bases from J, with 10 bases between. This CDR3 spans 13 amino acids. The germline V gene encodes CDR1 SEHNR and CDR2 FQNEAQ (reference sequence).

In this sample, this clonotype turned up many times. The chain recombines TRBV6-4 with TRBJ1-3; 7 bases fit TRBD1. This CDR3 is 18 amino acids long. CDR1 is MRHNA, CDR2 SNTAGT, per germline. The junction had 15 bases not matched to a gene; V was cut back by 5 bases and J by 2 bases. The CDR3 protein is CASSYDRERPMAGNTIYF. The CDR3 nucleotides read TGTGCCAGCAGTTATGACAGGGAGCGTCCAATGGCTGGAAACACCATATATTTT.

This clonotype was detected a few times. This rearrangement joins TRBV30 to TRBJ2-1; unclear D gene. Per germline, CDR1 GTSNPN and CDR2 SVGIG (reference sequence). The CDR3 runs to 11 residues. V was trimmed by 3 bases and J by 14 bases, leaving 14 bases between them. The DNA of the CDR3 is TGTGCCTGGAGGGGCATGTCTTTGAAGTTCTTC. Translation gives CAWRGMSLKFF.

This clonotype was counted at least ten times. The CDR3 nucleotides read TGTGCCAGCAGCTTATCTCCTAGCGGAAATCTATTCAATGAGCAGTTCTTC. Translating gives CASSLSPSGNLFNEQFF. This chain links TRBV7-8 with TRBJ2-1; 7 nucleotides agree with TRBD2. The J segment lost 6 bases and the V segment lost 2 bases, leaving 13 bases of the junction unmatched. From germline, CDR1 is SGHVS and CDR2 FQNEAQ. The CDR3 contains 17 residues.

This clonotype has ten or more counts. This chain joins TRBV7-2 and TRBJ1-6; no definite D call. The CDR3 is 16 amino acids. Trimming left V 5 bases short and J 0 bases short, with 11 bases between. Per the germline V gene, CDR1 is SGHTA and CDR2 is FQGNSA. CDR3 nucleotide sequence: TGTGCCAGCAGCCCAGCTGGGGTCTCCTATAATTCACCCCTCCACTTT. Amino acid sequence: CASSPAGVSYNSPLHF. Full variable domain (remainder filled in from reference TRBV7-2 and TRBJ1-6): GAGVSQSPSNKVTEKGKDVELRCDPISGHTALYWYRQSLGQGLEFLIYFQGNSAPDKSGLPSDRFSAERTGGSVSTLTIQRTQQEDSAVYLCASSPAGVSYNSPLHFGNGTRLTVT.

There are many counts of this clonotype. This chain joins TRBV7-2 and TRBJ1-6; D remains unclear. Trimming stripped 5 bases from V and 4 bases from J, with 9 bases between. Germline loops: CDR1 SGHTA, CDR2 FQGNSA. The CDR3 is 14 amino acids. The CDR3 region has the DNA TGTGCCAGCAGCCCAGATACGTATAATTCACCCCTCCACTTT. It codes for CASSPDTYNSPLHF.

The count of this clonotype is one. In DNA, the CDR3 is TGTGCCACCAGCTTTCGACAGACACAAGAGACCCAGTACTTC. Its protein product is CATSFRQTQETQYF. This rearrangement joins TRBV15 to TRBJ2-5; D perhaps matches TRBD1 (5 bases). V was cut by 5 bases and J by 2 bases, with 12 bases left in between. This CDR3 contains 14 residues. Germline assignment: CDR1 LNHNV and CDR2 YYDKDF (reference sequence). The entire variable domain, with the rest obtained from reference TRBV15 and TRBJ2-5, is as follows: DAMVIQNPRYQVTQFGKPVTLSCSQTLNHNVMYWYQQKSSQAPKLLFHYYDKDFNNEADTPDNFQSRRPNTSFCFLDIRSPGLGDTAMYLCATSFRQTQETQYFGPGTRLLVL.

Concerning this clonotype itself: This may be a read error, as it is one base from a much larger clone. The chain joins TRBV7-4 to TRBJ2-7; 7 bases map to TRBD1. The CDR3 covers 16 residues. V gave up 0 bases and J gave up 2 bases; unmatched junction bases: 7. Germline V CDR1 and CDR2: SGHVT, SQSDAQ. This CDR3 is CASSLAMGQTTYEQYF. In nucleotides, the CDR3 is TGTGCCAGCAGCTTAGCGATGGGACAGACCACCTACGAGCAGTACTTC.

This sequence joins TRBV13 and TRBJ1-2; 8 bases map to TRBD1. V was pared by 6 bases and J by 8 bases, with 11 bases of the junction left unmatched. The CDR3 sequence is 14 residues long. From germline, CDR1 is PRHDT and CDR2 FYEKMQ (reference sequence). The CDR3 sequence is CASSHTGGSGGYTF. DNA for the CDR3: TGTGCCAGCAGTCATACAGGGGGATCGGGAGGCTACACCTTC.